The T cell receptor beta chain described here comes from a study of blood T cell repertoires in COVID-19. Overall study: From the United States, Italy and Spain came samples of acute and convalescent COVID-19. T cells, B-cell-depleted T cells, or PBMCs provided the cDNA or gDNA that served as material.

The length of the CDR3 is 13 residues. Germline CDR1 LNHDA, CDR2 SQIVND (reference sequence). Trimming took off 8 bases at V and 1 base at J, with 12 bases between the two ends. Original handling: Nucleated cell number was recorded as an estimate derived from reference gene primer amplification. Here immunoSEQ multiplex PCR was the method, and the copy in TCRdb shows in-frame clones only, minus some. For V, J and clone size, that table is used; D and trimming come from the DNA. This sample has under 75,000 clones; 73% occur once, and the top ten carry less than 20%. This clone has more than one count but fewer than ten.

The TCR comes from a woman aged 45 to 65 with active or convalescent COVID-19. The sequenced material came from peripheral blood. The V call is TRBV19, the J call TRBJ2-7; a weak D match, TRBD1 (6 bases). CDR3 nucleotide sequence: TGTGCCAGTTCAGACAGGAGATCCTACGAGCAGTACTTC. It codes for CASSDRRSYEQYF.